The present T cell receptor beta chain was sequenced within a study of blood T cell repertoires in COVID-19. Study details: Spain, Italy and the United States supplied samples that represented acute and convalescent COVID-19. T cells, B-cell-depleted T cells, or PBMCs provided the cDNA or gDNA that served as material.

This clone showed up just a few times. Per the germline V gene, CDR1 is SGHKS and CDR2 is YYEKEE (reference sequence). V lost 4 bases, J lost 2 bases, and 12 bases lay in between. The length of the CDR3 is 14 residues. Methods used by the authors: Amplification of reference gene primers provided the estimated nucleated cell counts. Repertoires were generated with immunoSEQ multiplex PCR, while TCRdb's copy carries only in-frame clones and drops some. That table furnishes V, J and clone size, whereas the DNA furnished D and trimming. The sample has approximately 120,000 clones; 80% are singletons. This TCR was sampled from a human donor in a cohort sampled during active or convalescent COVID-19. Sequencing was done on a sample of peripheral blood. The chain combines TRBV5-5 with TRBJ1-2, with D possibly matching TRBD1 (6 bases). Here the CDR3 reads CASSPTTGNYGYTF. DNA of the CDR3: TGTGCCAGCAGCCCGACGACAGGCAACTATGGCTACACCTTC.